This TCR beta chain was retrieved from a study of CD8+CD57+ T cells in acquired aplastic anemia. Across the whole study: DNA per sorted CD4+ or CD8+ sample ranged roughly 0.18 to 30 ug, averaging roughly 3.5 ug. Study findings and constraints: Significant differences in CD8+ Simpson's diversity were not observed between patients and controls. A set of roughly 27 CD8+ CDR3 sequences was shared between patients and controls, and these sequences appeared highly expressed in patients.

Profiles of TCR beta VDJ and CDR3 were generated from a genomic DNA template. TCRdb fed the reads into MiXCR, producing one record per CDR3 protein. The sample carries roughly 260,000 distinct CDR3 sequences, around half recorded once. Concerning this clonotype: What it binds is unknown.

Unmatched junction bases numbered 4, after V lost 4 bases and J lost 3 bases. This CDR3 spans 15 amino acids. CDR1 is DFQATT, CDR2 SNEGSKA, per germline (reference sequence). Those patients picked for sequencing had displayed CD8+CD57+ cell expansion on flow cytometry. Severe acquired aplastic anemia was present in all patients. V gene TRBV20-1 combines with J gene TRBJ2-3; the match to TRBD2 covers 13 bases. The specimen sequenced was sorted CD4+, CD8+, or CD8+CD57+ T cells (not recorded which) from PBMCs. The TCR originated in a human donor with aplastic anemia. The CDR3 DNA sequence: TGCAGTGCTACGGGACTAGCGGGGCCTACAGATACGCAGTATTTT. It encodes CSATGLAGPTDTQYF.